The 19 T cell receptor beta chains given below trace back to one sample, sequenced in a study of blood T cell repertoires in COVID-19. Assay: immunoSEQ multiplex PCR; the TCRdb copy retains only in-frame clones and omits some. The sample holds about 120,000 clones, 85% to 90% seen once. Sequences were obtained from peripheral blood. All receptors come from a woman in her sixties with COVID-19, enrolled during active disease.

The chain recombines TRBV7-3 with TRBJ2-3; 9 bases match TRBD1. Germline V CDR1 and CDR2: SGHTA, FQGTGA. The length of the CDR3 is 16 residues. The V segment lost 4 bases and the J segment 6 bases; nucleotides outside the gene matches: 11. CDR3 region: CASSSKGQGYGDTQYF. For the CDR3, the DNA is TGTGCCAGCAGCTCTAAGGGACAGGGATATGGGGATACGCAGTATTTT.

This chain links TRBV24-1 with TRBJ2-5; D is undetermined. Germline V gene lookup returns CDR1 KGHDR and CDR2 SFDVKD. V was trimmed by 5 bases and J by 1 base, leaving 7 bases between them. The CDR3 totals 13 residues. Written as DNA, the CDR3 is TGTGCCACCAGTGGCACAGTCCAAGAGACCCAGTACTTC. Its translation is CATSGTVQETQYF.

The rearrangement uses TRBV7-9 and TRBJ1-6; D gene ambiguous. V dropped 2 bases and J dropped 10 bases, with 6 bases sitting between them. Germline V lookup: CDR1 SEHNR, CDR2 FQNEAQ (reference sequence). This CDR3 comprises 12 residues. The CDR3 DNA sequence: TGTGCCAGCAGCTTATTCGGGTCACCCCTCCACTTT. Amino acid sequence: CASSLFGSPLHF.

Only one count was recorded for this clone. V is TRBV13 and J is TRBJ1-4; D gene unclear. This CDR3 contains 16 residues. Germline CDR1 and CDR2: PRHDT and FYEKMQ (reference sequence). The ends were cut back, 4 bases at V and 4 bases at J, with 16 bases in the middle. CDR3 region: CASSSPSSRINEKLFF. The CDR3 DNA reads TGTGCCAGCAGCTCGCCCTCGTCCAGGATTAATGAAAAACTGTTTTTT.

The chain is built from TRBV10-1 and TRBJ1-1, with D possibly TRBD1 on 5 matching bases. CDR1 and CDR2 (germline): WNHNN, SYGVQD (reference sequence). The CDR3 is 13 residues long. V shed 8 bases and J shed 5 bases, with 15 bases lying between them. The DNA of the CDR3 is TGCGCCAGCTCTCCCTCGGGGGATACTGAAGCTTTCTTT. It codes for CASSPSGDTEAFF.

This clone turned up a few times. CDR3 in DNA: TGTGCCAGTAGTATCCAAACCCTCAGGGCCTGGAACACTGAAGCTTTCTTT. This gives the protein CASSIQTLRAWNTEAFF. The chain joins TRBV19 to TRBJ1-1, with D possibly matching TRBD1 (5 bases). V lost 3 bases to trimming and J lost 1 base, with 18 bases between them. The CDR3 covers 17 residues. In germline, CDR1 is LNHDA, CDR2 SQIVND (reference sequence). The full variable domain, completed using reference TRBV19 and TRBJ1-1, is DGGITQSPKYLFRKEGQNVTLSCEQNLNHDAMYWYRQDPGQGLRLIYYSQIVNDFQKGDIAEGYSVSREKKESFPLTVTSAQKNPTAFYLCASSIQTLRAWNTEAFFGQGTRLTVV.

The chain is built from TRBV7-9 and TRBJ1-1; the D is unclear. V lost 6 bases to trimming and J lost 2 bases, with 10 bases between them. This CDR3 has 13 amino acids. CDR1 and CDR2 (germline): SEHNR, FQNEAQ (reference sequence). CDR3 nucleotide sequence: TGTGCCAGCAGGTCAGTGGTTAACACTGAAGCTTTCTTT. Translated: CASRSVVNTEAFF.

V usage is TRBV5-1 and J usage is TRBJ1-1; D unclear. The V end lost 3 bases, the J end lost 1 base, and 13 bases lay between the germline ends. Per the germline V gene, CDR1 is SGHRS and CDR2 is YFSETQ. This CDR3 is 15 amino acids long. This chain's CDR3 is CASSSGSTRNTEAFF. CDR3 DNA: TGCGCCAGCAGCTCGGGAAGTACCCGGAACACTGAAGCTTTCTTT.

The V gene is TRBV5-4, the J gene TRBJ2-7, with D perhaps matching TRBD2 (5 bases). Deletions cut 0 bases from V and 10 bases from J, with 17 bases between. Germline-derived CDR1 and CDR2 are SGHNT and YYREEE (reference sequence). CDR3 size: 14 residues. The CDR3 region is CASSLALGSPGQYF. The CDR3 DNA is TGTGCCAGCAGCTTGGCCCTGGGCTCCCCGGGACAGTACTTC. The whole variable domain, remainder taken from reference TRBV5-4 and TRBJ2-7, is ETGVTQSPTHLIKTRGQQVTLRCSSQSGHNTVSWYQQALGQGPQFIFQYYREEENGRGNFPPRFSGLQFPNYSSELNVNALELDDSALYLCASSLALGSPGQYFGPGTRLTVT.

The rearrangement uses TRBV10-3 and TRBJ1-1; 12 bases align to TRBD1. Germline values: CDR1 ENHRY, CDR2 SYGVKD. Trimming cost V 10 bases and J 3 bases; bases outside gene matches: 3. There are 13 residues in the CDR3. CDR3 sequence (DNA): TGTGCCACGGGACAGGGGGCGGACACTGAAGCTTTCTTT. The encoded protein is CATGQGADTEAFF.

The rearrangement joins TRBV3-1 (or the pseudogene TRBV3-2) to TRBJ1-5; D is unresolved. Trimming left V 4 bases short and J 5 bases short, with 21 bases between. Germline values: CDR1 LGHDT, CDR2 YNNKEL (reference sequence). The CDR3 spans 17 residues. CDR3 loop: CASSPGGWRRIDQPQHF. In DNA form, the CDR3 reads TGTGCCAGCAGCCCAGGCGGATGGAGGCGAATCGATCAGCCCCAGCATTTT.

A remark on this clone: The junction does not match germline at one end; this may be a read error. The identical CDR3 is also encoded by other nucleotide sequences in the sample. This chain joins TRBV4-3 and TRBJ1-1; 9 nucleotides align to TRBD1. The CDR3 is 15 residues long. Germline CDR1 LGHNA, CDR2 YSLEER. CDR3 bases: TGCGCCAGCAGACAGGGGGCGAGTGGGTCCACTGAGGCTTTCTTT. This translates into CASRQGASGSTEAFF.

V gene TRBV7-3 combines with J gene TRBJ1-1; 8 positions match TRBD1. The CDR3 is made up of 14 amino acids. The germline V gene encodes CDR1 SGHTA and CDR2 FQGTGA. After removal of 3 bases from V and 5 bases from J, the junction contained 5 bases not matched to a gene. Written as DNA, the CDR3 is TGTGCCAGCAGCTTCAGGGGGCATGGGACTGAAGCTTTCTTT. Translation gives CASSFRGHGTEAFF. Drawing the rest from reference TRBV7-3 and TRBJ1-1, the complete variable domain is GAGVSQTPSNKVTEKGKYVELRCDPISGHTALYWYRQSLGQGPEFLIYFQGTGAADDSGLPNDRFFAVRPEGSVSTLKIQRTERGDSAVYLCASSFRGHGTEAFFGQGTRLTVV.

This clone was found once. This rearrangement joins TRBV19 to TRBJ2-2, with D hard to call. V lost 4 bases to trimming and J lost 2 bases, with 14 bases between them. This CDR3 comprises 16 residues. Germline CDR1 LNHDA, CDR2 SQIVND (reference sequence). CDR3 region: CASSNKRRFNTGELFF. CDR3 in DNA: TGTGCCAGTAGTAATAAGAGGCGTTTCAACACCGGGGAGCTGTTTTTT.

The chain couples TRBV5-1 to TRBJ2-1; no reliable D call. The length of the CDR3 is 14 residues. CDR1 and CDR2 (germline): SGHRS, YFSETQ. With 6 bases removed from V and 0 bases from J, the gap between germline ends came to 10 bases. CDR3 amino acids: CASTIESSYNEQFF. The CDR3 DNA reads as TGCGCCAGCACAATTGAGAGCTCCTACAATGAGCAGTTCTTC.

V is TRBV7-3 and J is TRBJ1-2; 8 bases match TRBD1. With V trimmed by 5 bases and J by 5 bases, 4 bases remained unmatched. This CDR3 region has 13 residues. Germline V gene data show CDR1 as SGHTA and CDR2 as FQGTGA. This CDR3 is CASSTGTGYGYTF. CDR3 DNA: TGTGCCAGCAGCACCGGGACAGGATATGGCTACACCTTC.

This clone was seen a single time. The CDR3 DNA is TGTGCCACCAGTCCTAATATCCTGACAGGGGAGTATGGCTACACCTTC. Translated, it gives CATSPNILTGEYGYTF. V gene TRBV24-1 combines with J gene TRBJ1-2; 8 nucleotides match TRBD1. J gave up 5 bases and V 6 bases, and 13 bases lay outside the gene matches. Germline assignment: CDR1 KGHDR and CDR2 SFDVKD. The CDR3 sequence is 16 residues long.

This clone was observed a few times. This chain links TRBV4-1 with TRBJ1-1; weak D call: TRBD1 (5 bases). Trimming shortened V by 1 base and J by 1 base, and 10 bases separated the two germline ends. This CDR3 comprises 15 residues. From germline, CDR1 is MGHRA and CDR2 YSYEKL. CDR3 residues: CASSQVGQGNTEAFF. The CDR3 coding sequence is TGCGCCAGCAGCCAAGTAGGGCAGGGGAACACTGAAGCTTTCTTT.

The J gene is TRBJ1-4, the V gene TRBV7-2, with a tentative D call TRBD1 (5 bases). Germline CDR1 reads SGHTA; CDR2 reads FQGNSA. The CDR3 runs 14 residues. V lost 3 bases, J lost 13 bases, and 18 bases lay in between. The CDR3 DNA reads TGTGCCAGCAGCTTGGGGCAGCCGGGGGGAGGACTGTTTTTT. It encodes CASSLGQPGGGLFF.